The entry that follows covers one T cell receptor (beta chain) sequence. Its antigen has not been determined. Per-nucleotide qualities are absent, and no much larger clonotype sits a single base away. Libraries were prepared through 5' RACE. Reads for this sample came from an Illumina HiSeq 2500. A second PCR of 7 to 11 cycles was performed with a sample-barcoded 5' primer and a J-beta primer mix. Each TCR beta cDNA molecule received a unique molecular identifier from a template-switch 5' adaptor carrying 12 random nucleotides. Each sample yielded at least 2.5 million CDR3-containing paired-end reads. The Mint cDNA synthesis kit, primed by a TRBC-specific oligonucleotide, was used to synthesize first-strand cDNA from all RNA. All cDNA was treated with uracil-DNA glycosylase and then went through a first 18-cycle PCR with the universal primers M1SS and BC2_uni_R. In the authors' own workflow: For normalization, 1 million high-quality reads were randomly selected from each sample, with every read carrying a distinct molecular identifier. Instead of being binned into consensus sequences, reads with shared molecular identifiers were discarded. MiTCR, with a Q25 quality threshold and the strictest error-elimination algorithm, was used for CDR3 identification, clonotype clustering and error correction. A nonparametric unseen species model with Euler transformation was used to estimate a lower bound on total TCR beta diversity. Using fastp trimming at Q25 and MiXCR clonotype assembly, TCRdb reanalyzed the public sequencing data and kept in-frame beta chains. Here each entry gathers all rows of one CDR3 protein and keeps the most common genes and DNA. The V and J calls were not made by the authors but by TCRdb's processing. In this sample the table shows about 800,000 distinct CDR3 sequences, over 45% of which occur a single time. The ten top clones hold 22% of the sample.

The 39 donors, aged 6 to 90 years, were systemically healthy Caucasian individuals from Russia. Each donor gave 9 to 10 milliliters of peripheral blood, collected into EDTA-treated Vacutainer tubes. Ficoll-Paque density-gradient centrifugation was used to isolate PBMCs, with at least 6.5 million per sample. Trizol reagent was used to extract total RNA from PBMCs, with at least 6 micrograms per sample. Naive CD45RAhigh/CD27high T cell percentages were measured by flow cytometry on a PBMC aliquot from every donor. Reading the germline V gene gives CDR1 MNHEY and CDR2 SVGEGT. Taken from cysteine to phenylalanine, the CDR3 has 16 residues. This entry keeps only the CDR3 DNA: 48 bases, framed from base 1. V gives up 8 bases and J gives up 4 bases, and the segment between their germline ends measures 23 bases. The sample originates from a study of blood T cells in healthy people across ages (dated by TCRdb to between 2014 and 2016). Broadly, across the study: In model experiments, template switching captured about one uniquely barcoded TCR beta cDNA molecule for every two T cells. The donors were split into four age groups: young (average around 16 years), middle-aged (nearly 40), aged (roughly 65) and long-lived (approximately 80). Using deep sequencing normalized with unique cDNA molecular identifiers, the study measured how TCR beta repertoire diversity changes with age. Using the same blood draw, the study looked at two additional independent replicas of 1 million unique cDNA reads for two donors, one aged 18 to 30 and the other aged 80 or older. To avoid experimental bias, donors of different ages were randomly spread across the sequencing lanes. Results the study describes overall, beyond this receptor: Donor CMV infection status was unknown, potentially confounding age-related changes in expanded clonotypes. Estimates of total diversity based on one million sequenced T cells were regarded as lower bounds and as underestimates. The percentage of naive T cells measured by flow cytometry correlated strongly with observed TCR beta diversity. As age increased, observed TCR beta diversity per million T cells dropped in a roughly linear way, and a significant reduction was already evident by age 40. Compared with the aged group, the long-lived group had more naive CD4+ T cells, fewer expanded clones and increased TCR diversity, a pattern suggesting age selection. Since profiling was done on bulk unsorted PBMCs, naive and antigen-experienced compartments could not be conclusively compared.

Sequenced input: blood. Recombination linked TRBV6-2 or TRBV6-3 to TRBJ1-2, with no D gene named confidently. The receptor comes from a man aged 25 to 45 in good health. This receptor has the CDR3 CASVGKTNPWGYGYTF. The nucleotide sequence is given as TGTGCCAGCGTTGGGAAGACCAACCCCTGGGGCTATGGCTACACCTTC.